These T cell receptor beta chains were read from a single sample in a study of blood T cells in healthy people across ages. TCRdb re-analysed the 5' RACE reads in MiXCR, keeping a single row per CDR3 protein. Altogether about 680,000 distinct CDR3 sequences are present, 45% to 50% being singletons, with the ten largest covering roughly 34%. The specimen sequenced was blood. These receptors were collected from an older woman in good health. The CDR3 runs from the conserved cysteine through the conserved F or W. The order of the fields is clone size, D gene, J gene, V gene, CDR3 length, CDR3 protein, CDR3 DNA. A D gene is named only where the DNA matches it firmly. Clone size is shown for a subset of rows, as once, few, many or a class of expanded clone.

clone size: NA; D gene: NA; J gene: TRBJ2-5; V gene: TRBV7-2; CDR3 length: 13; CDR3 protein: CASSLSGVETQYF; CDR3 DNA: TGTGCCAGCAGCTTATCGGGGGTGGAGACCCAGTACTTC
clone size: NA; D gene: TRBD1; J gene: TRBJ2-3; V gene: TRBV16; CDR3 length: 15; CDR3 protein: CASSPGQGYTDTQYF; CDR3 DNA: TGTGCCAGCAGCCCTGGACAGGGTTACACAGATACGCAGTATTTT
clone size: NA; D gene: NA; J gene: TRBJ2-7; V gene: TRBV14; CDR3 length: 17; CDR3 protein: CASSQRSGIAVYNEQYF; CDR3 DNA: TGTGCCAGCAGCCAAAGATCGGGGATAGCGGTATACAATGAGCAGTACTTC
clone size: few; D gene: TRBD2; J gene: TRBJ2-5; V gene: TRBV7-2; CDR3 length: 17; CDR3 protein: CASSLGALAGVGETQYF; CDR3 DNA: TGTGCCAGCAGCTTAGGGGCCCTAGCGGGAGTGGGGGAGACCCAGTACTTC
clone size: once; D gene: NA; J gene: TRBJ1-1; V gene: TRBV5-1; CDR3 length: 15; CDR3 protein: CASSRLSGRNTEAFF; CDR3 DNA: TGCGCCAGCAGTCGACTCAGCGGACGGAACACTGAAGCTTTCTTT
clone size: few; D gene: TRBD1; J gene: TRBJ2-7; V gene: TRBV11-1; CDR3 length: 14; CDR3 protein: CASSMDREFYEQYF; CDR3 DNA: TGTGCCAGCAGCATGGACAGGGAATTCTACGAGCAGTACTTC
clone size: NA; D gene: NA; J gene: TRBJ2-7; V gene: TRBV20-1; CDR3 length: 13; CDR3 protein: CSARETRGYEQYF; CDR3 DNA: TGCAGTGCTAGGGAGACTAGGGGGTACGAGCAGTACTTC
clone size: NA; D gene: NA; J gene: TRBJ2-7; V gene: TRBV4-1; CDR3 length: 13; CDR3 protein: CASSLLMAYEQYF; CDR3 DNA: TGCGCCAGCAGCCTTCTCATGGCCTACGAGCAGTACTTC
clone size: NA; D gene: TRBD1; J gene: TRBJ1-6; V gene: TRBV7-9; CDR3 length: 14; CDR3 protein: CASRSDRVGSPLHF; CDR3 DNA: TGTGCCAGCAGGTCCGACAGGGTCGGTTCACCCCTCCACTTT
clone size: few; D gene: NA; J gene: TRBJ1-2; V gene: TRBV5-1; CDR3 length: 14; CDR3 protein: CASSLGDANYGYTF; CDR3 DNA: TGCGCCAGCAGCTTGGGAGATGCGAACTATGGCTACACCTTC
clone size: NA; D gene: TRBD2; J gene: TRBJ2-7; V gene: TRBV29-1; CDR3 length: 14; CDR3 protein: CSVGEREGVYEQYF; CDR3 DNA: TGCAGCGTCGGAGAGCGGGAGGGGGTGTACGAGCAGTACTTC
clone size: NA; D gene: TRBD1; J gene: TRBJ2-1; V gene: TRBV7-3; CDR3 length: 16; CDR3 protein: CASASGPGQGNDEQFF; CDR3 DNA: TGTGCCAGCGCTTCCGGACCGGGACAGGGTAACGATGAGCAGTTCTTC
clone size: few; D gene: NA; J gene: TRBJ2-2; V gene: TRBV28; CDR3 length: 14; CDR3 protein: CASRQGLNTGELFF; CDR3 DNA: TGTGCCAGCCGACAGGGACTTAACACCGGGGAGCTGTTTTTT
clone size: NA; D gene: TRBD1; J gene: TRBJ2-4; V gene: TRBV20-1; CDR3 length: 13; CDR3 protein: CSARQTGVVEQYF; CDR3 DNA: TGCAGTGCTAGGCAGACAGGGGTAGTTGAGCAGTACTTC
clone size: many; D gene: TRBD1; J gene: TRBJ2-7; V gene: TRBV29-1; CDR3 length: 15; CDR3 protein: CSVNYWDRAGYEQYF; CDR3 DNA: TGCAGCGTTAATTATTGGGACAGGGCGGGTTACGAGCAGTACTTC
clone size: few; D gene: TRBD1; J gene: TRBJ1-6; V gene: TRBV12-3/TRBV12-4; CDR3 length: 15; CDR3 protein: CASSLAGGSGSPLHF; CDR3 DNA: TGTGCCAGCAGTTTGGCAGGGGGCAGTGGTTCACCCCTCCACTTT
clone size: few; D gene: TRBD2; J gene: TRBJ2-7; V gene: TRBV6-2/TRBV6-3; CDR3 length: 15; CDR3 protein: CASSYSGTSNYEQYF; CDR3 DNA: TGTGCCAGCAGTTACTCCGGGACTAGCAATTACGAGCAGTACTTC
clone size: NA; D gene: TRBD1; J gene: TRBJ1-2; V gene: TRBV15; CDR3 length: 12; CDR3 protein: CATSKAGGGYTF; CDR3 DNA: TGTGCCACCAGCAAGGCAGGGGGTGGCTACACCTTC
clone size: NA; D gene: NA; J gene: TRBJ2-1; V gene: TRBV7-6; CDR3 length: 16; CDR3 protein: CASSLQPPTTGNEQFF; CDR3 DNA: TGTGCCAGCAGCTTACAGCCTCCGACAACCGGCAATGAGCAGTTCTTC
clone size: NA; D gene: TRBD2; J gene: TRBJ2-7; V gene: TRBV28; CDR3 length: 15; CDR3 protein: CASRLPAGASYEQYF; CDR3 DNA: TGTGCCAGCAGGCTACCAGCGGGGGCTTCCTACGAGCAGTACTTC
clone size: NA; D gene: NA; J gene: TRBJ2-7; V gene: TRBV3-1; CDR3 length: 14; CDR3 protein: CASSQDPQGSEQYF; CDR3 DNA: TGTGCCAGCAGCCAAGATCCCCAGGGTTCCGAGCAGTACTTC
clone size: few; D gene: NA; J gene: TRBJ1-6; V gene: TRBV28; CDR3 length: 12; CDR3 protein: CASSLTGSPLHF; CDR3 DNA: TGTGCCAGCAGTTTAACGGGTTCACCCCTCCACTTT
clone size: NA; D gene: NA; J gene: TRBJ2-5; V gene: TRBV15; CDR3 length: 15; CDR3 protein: CATSRAAISEETQYF; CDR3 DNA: TGTGCCACCAGCAGAGCCGCGATTTCGGAAGAGACCCAGTACTTC
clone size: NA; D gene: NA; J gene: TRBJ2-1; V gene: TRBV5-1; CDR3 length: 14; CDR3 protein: CATREGGGYNEQFF; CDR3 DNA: TGCGCCACCCGAGAGGGGGGCGGTTACAATGAGCAGTTCTTC
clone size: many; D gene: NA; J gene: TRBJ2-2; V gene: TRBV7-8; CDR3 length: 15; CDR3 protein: CASSLGREYTGELFF; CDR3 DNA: TGTGCCAGCAGCTTAGGACGGGAGTACACCGGGGAGCTGTTTTTT
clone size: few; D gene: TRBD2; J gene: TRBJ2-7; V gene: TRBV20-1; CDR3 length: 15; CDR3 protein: CSATGGTSGNNEQYF; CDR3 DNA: TGCAGTGCTACAGGCGGGACTAGCGGGAACAATGAGCAGTACTTC
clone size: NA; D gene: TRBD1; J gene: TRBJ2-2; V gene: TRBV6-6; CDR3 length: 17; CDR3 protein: CASRVPRDRANTGELFF; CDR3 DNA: TGTGCCAGCAGGGTCCCCCGGGACAGGGCTAACACCGGGGAGCTGTTTTTT
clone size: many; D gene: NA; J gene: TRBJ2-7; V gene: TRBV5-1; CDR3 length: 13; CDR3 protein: CASSLVGSYEQYF; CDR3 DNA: TGCGCCAGCAGCCTTGTGGGCAGCTACGAGCAGTACTTC
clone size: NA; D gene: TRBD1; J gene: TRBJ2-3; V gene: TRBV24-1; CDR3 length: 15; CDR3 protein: CATSTQGLYTDTQYF; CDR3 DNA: TGTGCCACCAGTACACAGGGGCTCTACACAGATACGCAGTATTTT
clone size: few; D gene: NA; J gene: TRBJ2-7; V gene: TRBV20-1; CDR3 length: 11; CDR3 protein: CSASRQAEQYF; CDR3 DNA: TGCAGTGCCTCACGACAGGCCGAGCAGTACTTC
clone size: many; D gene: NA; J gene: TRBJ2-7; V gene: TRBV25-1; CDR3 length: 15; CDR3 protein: CASSDPATSSYEQYF; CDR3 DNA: TGTGCCAGCAGTGACCCGGCCACCAGCTCCTACGAGCAGTACTTC
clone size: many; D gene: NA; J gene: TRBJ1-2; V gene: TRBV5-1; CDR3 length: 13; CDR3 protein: CASSLEGSYGYTF; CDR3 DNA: TGTGCCAGCAGCTTAGAGGGAAGCTATGGCTACACCTTC
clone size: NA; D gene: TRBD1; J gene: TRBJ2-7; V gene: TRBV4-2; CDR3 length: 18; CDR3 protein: CASGSRQGDTVYTYEQCF; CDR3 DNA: TGTGCCAGCGGCTCGCGACAGGGAGACACTGTCTACACCTACGAGCAGTGCTTC
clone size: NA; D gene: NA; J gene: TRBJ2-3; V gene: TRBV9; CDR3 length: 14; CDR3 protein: CASSVYSEADTQYF; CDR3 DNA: TGTGCCAGCAGCGTATACTCGGAGGCGGATACGCAGTATTTT
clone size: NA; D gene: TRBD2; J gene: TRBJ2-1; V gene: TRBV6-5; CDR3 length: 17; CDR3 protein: CATSSPGIAGVDNEQFF; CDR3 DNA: TGTGCCACCAGTTCCCCCGGGATAGCGGGAGTTGACAATGAGCAGTTCTTC
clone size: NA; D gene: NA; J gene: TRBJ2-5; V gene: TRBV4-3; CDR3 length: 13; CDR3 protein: CASSQDREGTQYF; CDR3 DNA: TGCGCCAGCAGCCAAGACAGGGAAGGGACCCAGTACTTC
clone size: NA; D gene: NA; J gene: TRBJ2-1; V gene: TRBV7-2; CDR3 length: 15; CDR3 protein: CASRAPGVTVNEQFF; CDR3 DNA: TGTGCCAGCAGGGCCCCGGGAGTGACGGTAAATGAGCAGTTCTTC
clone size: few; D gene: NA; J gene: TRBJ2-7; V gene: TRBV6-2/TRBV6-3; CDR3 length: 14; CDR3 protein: CASSYAGQAYEQYF; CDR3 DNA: TGTGCCAGCAGTTACGCGGGACAAGCCTACGAGCAGTACTTC
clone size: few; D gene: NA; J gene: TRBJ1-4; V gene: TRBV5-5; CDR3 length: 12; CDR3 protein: CASSAQFEKLFF; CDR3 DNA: TGTGCCAGCAGCGCGCAGTTTGAAAAACTGTTTTTT
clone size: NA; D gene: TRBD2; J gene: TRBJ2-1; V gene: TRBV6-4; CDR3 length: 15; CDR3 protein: CASSDGRAHRDEQFF; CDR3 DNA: TGTGCCAGCAGTGACGGGAGGGCCCATAGAGATGAGCAGTTCTTC
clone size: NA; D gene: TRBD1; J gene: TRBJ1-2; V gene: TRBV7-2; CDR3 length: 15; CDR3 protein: CASSLALPGQGAYTF; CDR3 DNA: TGTGCCAGCAGCTTAGCCCTACCGGGACAGGGGGCCTACACCTTC
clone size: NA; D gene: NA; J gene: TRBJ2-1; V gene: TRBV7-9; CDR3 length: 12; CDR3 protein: CASSTTRNEQFF; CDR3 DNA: TGTGCCAGCAGTACGACACGGAATGAGCAGTTCTTC
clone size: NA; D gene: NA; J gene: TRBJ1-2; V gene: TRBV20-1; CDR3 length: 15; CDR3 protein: CSASKASSSTFGYTF; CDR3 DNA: TGCAGTGCTAGTAAAGCATCATCATCTACCTTTGGCTACACCTTC
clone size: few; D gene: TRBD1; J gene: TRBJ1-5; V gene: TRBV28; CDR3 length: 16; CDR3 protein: CASSLPGTGRNQPQHF; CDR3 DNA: TGTGCCAGCAGTTTACCCGGGACAGGACGCAATCAGCCCCAGCATTTT
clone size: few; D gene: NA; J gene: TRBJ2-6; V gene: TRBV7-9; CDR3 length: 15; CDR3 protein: CASTLRGAGANVLTF; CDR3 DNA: TGTGCCAGCACCCTAAGGGGGGCAGGGGCCAACGTCCTGACTTTC
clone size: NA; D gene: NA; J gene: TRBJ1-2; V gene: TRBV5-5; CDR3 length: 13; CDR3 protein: CASSLGTKYGYTF; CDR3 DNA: TGTGCCAGCAGCTTGGGGACAAAATATGGCTACACCTTC
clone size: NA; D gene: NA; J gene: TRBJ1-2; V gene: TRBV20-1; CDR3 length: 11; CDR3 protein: CSETGNYGYTF; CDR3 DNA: TGCAGTGAAACAGGGAACTATGGCTACACCTTC
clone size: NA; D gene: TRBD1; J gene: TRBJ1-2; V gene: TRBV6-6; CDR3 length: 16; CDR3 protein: CASSPRTGEIGYGYTF; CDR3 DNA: TGTGCCAGCAGCCCCCGGACAGGGGAAATAGGCTATGGCTACACCTTC
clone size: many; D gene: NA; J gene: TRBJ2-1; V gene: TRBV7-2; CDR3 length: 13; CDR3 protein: CASSYRTYNEQFF; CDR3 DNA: TGTGCCAGCAGCTACAGGACCTACAATGAGCAGTTCTTC
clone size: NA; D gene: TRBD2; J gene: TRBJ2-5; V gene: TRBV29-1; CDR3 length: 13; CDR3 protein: CSVVTSGGGTQYF; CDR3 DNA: TGCAGCGTTGTTACTAGCGGGGGGGGGACCCAGTACTTC
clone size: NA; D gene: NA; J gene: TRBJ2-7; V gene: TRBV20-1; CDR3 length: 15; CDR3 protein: CSARDKDPPRRGQYF; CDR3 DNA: TGCAGTGCTAGAGATAAGGATCCCCCCAGGAGGGGGCAGTACTTC
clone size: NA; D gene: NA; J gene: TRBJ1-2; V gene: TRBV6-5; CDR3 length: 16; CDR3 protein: CASSYGRGRVDYGYTF; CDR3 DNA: TGTGCCAGCAGTTACGGCCGGGGGCGGGTTGACTATGGCTACACCTTC
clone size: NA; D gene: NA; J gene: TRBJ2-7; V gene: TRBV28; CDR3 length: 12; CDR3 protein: CAGSIESYEQYF; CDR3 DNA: TGTGCCGGCAGTATCGAAAGCTACGAGCAGTACTTC
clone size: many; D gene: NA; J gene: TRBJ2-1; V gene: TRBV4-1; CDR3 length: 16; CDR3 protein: CASSQGRAGGADEQFF; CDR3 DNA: TGCGCCAGCAGCCAAGGCCGCGCTGGGGGGGCTGATGAGCAGTTCTTC
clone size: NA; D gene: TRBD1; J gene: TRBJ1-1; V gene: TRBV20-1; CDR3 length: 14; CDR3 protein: CSARHDRVGTEAFF; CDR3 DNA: TGCAGTGCTAGACACGACAGGGTCGGAACTGAAGCTTTCTTT
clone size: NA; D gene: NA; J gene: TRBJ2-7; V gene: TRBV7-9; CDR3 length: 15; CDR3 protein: CASSLIGLQAGEQYF; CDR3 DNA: TGTGCCAGCAGCTTGATTGGACTTCAGGCGGGCGAGCAGTACTTC
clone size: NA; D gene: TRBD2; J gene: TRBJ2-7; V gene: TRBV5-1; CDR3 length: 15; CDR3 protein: CASSSGGTSSYEQYF; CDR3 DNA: TGCGCCAGCAGCTCTGGCGGGACTAGCTCCTACGAGCAGTACTTC
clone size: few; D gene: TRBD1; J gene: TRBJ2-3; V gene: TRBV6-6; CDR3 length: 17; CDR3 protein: CASSFGQGPLGTDTQYF; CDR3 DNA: TGTGCCAGCAGTTTTGGACAGGGACCCCTAGGCACAGATACGCAGTATTTT
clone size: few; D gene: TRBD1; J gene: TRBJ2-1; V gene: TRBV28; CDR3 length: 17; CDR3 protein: CASRPTKGTGTLDEQFF; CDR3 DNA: TGTGCCAGCAGGCCCACGAAAGGGACAGGGACTTTGGATGAGCAGTTCTTC
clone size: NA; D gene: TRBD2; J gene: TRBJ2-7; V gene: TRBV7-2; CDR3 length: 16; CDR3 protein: CASSSGLAGGPYEQYF; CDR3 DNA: TGTGCCAGCAGTTCGGGACTAGCGGGAGGGCCCTACGAGCAGTACTTC